The 26 T cell receptor beta chains listed next were all sequenced from one sample in a study of blood T cell repertoires in COVID-19. TCRdb keeps only in-frame clones here, not all; method: immunoSEQ multiplex PCR. The sample comprises about 170,000 clones, around 82% of which are singletons, and about 10% rests with the top ten. Sequenced: peripheral blood. All receptors come from a woman over 75 with active or convalescent COVID-19.

V is TRBV15 and J is TRBJ2-1, with 12 bases that match TRBD2. V shed 1 base and J 9 bases; nucleotides not matched to a gene: 4. Germline V gene sequence: CDR1 LNHNV, CDR2 YYDKDF (reference sequence). CDR3 length: 15 residues. CDR3 DNA: TGTGCCACCAGCAGAGGACTAGCGGGAGAGGGTGAGCAGTTCTTC. Amino acid sequence: CATSRGLAGEGEQFF.

The rearrangement joins TRBV7-9 to TRBJ1-1, with unresolved D. The germline gives CDR1 SEHNR, CDR2 FQNEAQ (reference sequence). Between the trimmed V and J ends, which lost 4 bases and 6 bases, there was a span of 9 bases. The length of the CDR3 is 12 residues. Here the CDR3 reads CASSSIGAEAFF. The CDR3 region has the DNA TGTGCCAGCAGCTCAATAGGAGCTGAAGCTTTCTTT.

The table lists this clone with a count of one. The CDR3 sequence is CASSPRQGAGNTIYF. DNA for the CDR3: TGTGCCAGCAGCCCCAGACAGGGGGCTGGAAACACCATATATTTT. V usage is TRBV7-2 and J usage is TRBJ1-3; 9 bases align to TRBD1. Per the germline V gene, CDR1 is SGHTA and CDR2 is FQGNSA. After removal of 5 bases from V and 2 bases from J, the junction contained 4 bases not matched to a gene. This CDR3 region has 15 residues.

The V and J genes are TRBV6-5 and TRBJ1-1; tentative D call: TRBD1 (5 bases). Germline loops: CDR1 MNHEY, CDR2 SVGAGI. The CDR3 contains 16 residues. V lost 0 bases and J lost 4, with 15 bases in between. The CDR3 bases are TGTGCCAGCAGTTACTCGAGACCAGGGATGGCCACTGAAGCTTTCTTT. It yields the protein CASSYSRPGMATEAFF.

The chain uses TRBV28 and TRBJ1-6; D is undetermined. The CDR3 runs 14 residues. Germline V lookup: CDR1 MDHEN, CDR2 SYDVKM. Trimming pared 5 bases from V and 7 bases from J, leaving 12 bases between. As DNA, the CDR3 is TGTGCCAGCAGTCTGGTGGACTTGAATTCACCCCTCCACTTT. Protein sequence: CASSLVDLNSPLHF.

V gene TRBV2 combines with J gene TRBJ1-4, with D possibly TRBD1 on 5 matching bases. V was clipped by 3 bases and J by 7 bases, with 12 bases between them. Germline assignment: CDR1 SNHLY and CDR2 FYNNEI. This CDR3 comprises 14 residues. The CDR3 loop is CASSETGGGEKLFF. The CDR3 nucleotides read TGTGCCAGCAGTGAGACGGGCGGGGGTGAAAAACTGTTTTTT. The full variable domain, with the rest looked up from reference TRBV2 and TRBJ1-4, is EPEVTQTPSHQVTQMGQEVILRCVPISNHLYFYWYRQILGQKVEFLVSFYNNEISEKSEIFDDQFSVERPDGSNFTLKIRSTKLEDSAMYFCASSETGGGEKLFFGSGTQLSVL.

This chain links TRBV21-1 with TRBJ1-5; the D segment call TRBD1 is taken from the table without a DNA check. TRBV21-1 is deemed a pseudogene. This CDR3 comprises 10 residues. Here the CDR3 reads CASIDRGIFF. The CDR3 nucleotides are TGTGCCAGCATCGACAGGGGAATTTTTTTT.

The rearrangement uses TRBV30 and TRBJ1-1; D perhaps matches TRBD1 (6 bases). Germline values: CDR1 GTSNPN, CDR2 SVGIG (reference sequence). The CDR3 extends over 12 amino acids. As DNA, the CDR3 is TGTGCGTATGACAGGCCCAACACTGAAGCTTTCTTT. It yields the protein CAYDRPNTEAFF.

This sequence joins TRBV11-2 and TRBJ1-1, with a tentative D call TRBD1 (6 bases). The CDR3 contains 18 residues. The V end lost 1 base, the J end lost 3 bases, and 21 bases lay between the germline ends. Germline assignment: CDR1 SGHAT and CDR2 FQNNGV. This chain's CDR3 is CASSLAGAHSRYYTEAFF. DNA of the CDR3: TGTGCCAGCAGCTTAGCAGGGGCGCACAGTCGGTACTACACTGAAGCTTTCTTT.

CDR3 amino acids: CASSLERGSGAFF. In DNA form, the CDR3 reads TGTGCCAGCAGCTTAGAGCGGGGATCGGGTGCTTTCTTT. The V and J genes are TRBV11-2 and TRBJ1-1; D is ambiguous. V shed 0 bases and J shed 11 bases, with 13 bases lying between them. CDR1 is SGHAT and CDR2 is FQNNGV in the germline V gene. The length of the CDR3 is 13 residues. Using reference TRBV11-2 and TRBJ1-1 for the parts outside the CDR3, the full variable domain is EAGVAQSPRYKIIEKRQSVAFWCNPISGHATLYWYQQILGQGPKLLIQFQNNGVVDDSQLPKDRFSAERLKGVDSTLKIQPAKLEDSAVYLCASSLERGSGAFFGQGTRLTVV.

The rearrangement uses TRBV2 and TRBJ2-1; 12 nucleotides match TRBD2. The germline gives CDR1 SNHLY, CDR2 FYNNEI. V gave up 8 bases and J gave up 4 bases; unmatched junction bases: 3. The CDR3 length is 14 residues. In DNA, the CDR3 is TGTGCCAGCCGGACTAGCGGGGAATACAATGAGCAGTTCTTC. Amino acid sequence: CASRTSGEYNEQFF.

The CDR3: CASRPTGGIYGYTF. CDR3 nucleotide sequence: TGTGCCAGCAGGCCGACAGGGGGCATCTATGGCTACACCTTC. The chain uses TRBV2 and TRBJ1-2, with 10 nucleotides matching TRBD1. V lost 6 bases, J lost 4 bases, and 5 bases stayed unmatched. This CDR3 is built from 14 residues. CDR1 is SNHLY, CDR2 FYNNEI, per germline.

With respect to this clone: The same CDR3 is also encoded by other DNA sequences in this sample. The chain has TRBV28 and TRBJ2-7; D is unclear. Trimming took off 2 bases at V and 4 bases at J, with 6 bases between the two ends. The germline gives CDR1 MDHEN, CDR2 SYDVKM. This CDR3 contains 12 residues. CDR3 protein: CASSLPGYEQYF. In DNA, the CDR3 is TGTGCCAGCAGTTTACCGGGTTACGAGCAGTACTTC.

This clone was observed a single time. The chain carries TRBV2 and TRBJ2-5, with a weak D call TRBD1 (7 bases). Germline V CDR1 and CDR2: SNHLY, FYNNEI. The CDR3 is made up of 13 amino acids. Trimming removed 3 bases at V and 5 bases at J, with 10 bases between. DNA for the CDR3: TGTGCCAGCAGTGACAGGGGGAGGGAGACCCAGTACTTC. This sequence encodes CASSDRGRETQYF.

This clone was seen a single time. This chain joins TRBV6-1 and TRBJ1-1; D gene uncertain. This CDR3 has 17 amino acids. Germline V gene lookup returns CDR1 MNHNS and CDR2 SASEGT. The V and J ends lost 1 base and 1 base respectively, with 16 bases between them. The CDR3 spells CASSEGVGGWGNTEAFF. CDR3 DNA: TGTGCCAGCAGTGAAGGGGTAGGCGGGTGGGGGAACACTGAAGCTTTCTTT.

The gene calls are TRBV15 and TRBJ1-5; D is uncertain. The CDR3 loop spans 13 amino acids. Trimming shortened V by 5 bases and J by 2 bases, and 7 bases separated the two germline ends. Germline V CDR1 and CDR2: LNHNV, YYDKDF (reference sequence). The CDR3: CATSFQGNQPQHF. CDR3 in DNA: TGTGCCACCAGCTTCCAGGGCAATCAGCCCCAGCATTTT. Full variable domain (missing parts from reference TRBV15 and TRBJ1-5): DAMVIQNPRYQVTQFGKPVTLSCSQTLNHNVMYWYQQKSSQAPKLLFHYYDKDFNNEADTPDNFQSRRPNTSFCFLDIRSPGLGDTAMYLCATSFQGNQPQHFGDGTRLSIL.

V is TRBV19 and J is TRBJ2-3; TRBD2 aligns across 7 bases. Losses at the gene ends were 8 bases for V and 0 bases for J; bases not matched to a gene: 8. The CDR3 runs 15 residues. In germline, CDR1 is LNHDA, CDR2 SQIVND (reference sequence). CDR3 in amino acids: CASPWASGSTDTQYF. The CDR3, as DNA: TGTGCCAGTCCTTGGGCTAGCGGTAGCACAGATACGCAGTATTTT.

The chain uses TRBV15 and TRBJ1-1; TRBD1 is a possible D gene (6 bases). V lost 0 bases and J 5 bases, leaving 16 bases between the germline ends. This CDR3 has 16 amino acids. Germline V CDR1 and CDR2: LNHNV, YYDKDF (reference sequence). The CDR3 DNA reads as TGTGCCACCAGCAGAGATGGGGGGGCTGGTTCGACTGAAGCTTTCTTT. Translated, it gives CATSRDGGAGSTEAFF.

The chain is built from TRBV3-1 (or the pseudogene TRBV3-2) and TRBJ1-3; 7 nucleotides line up with TRBD1. The CDR3 has 16 residues. The trim removed 4 bases at V and 3 bases at J, leaving 9 bases unmatched. Germline V gene lookup returns CDR1 LGHDT and CDR2 YNNKEL (reference sequence). The CDR3 coding sequence is TGTGCCAGCAGCCCCCTCGGGACAGCACTTGGAAACACCATATATTTT. Residues: CASSPLGTALGNTIYF.

The chain recombines TRBV5-1 with TRBJ1-2; D not resolved. The V end was cut by 3 bases, the J end by 4 bases, with 13 bases between. Germline CDR1 and CDR2: SGHRS and YFSETQ. The length of the CDR3 is 14 residues. The CDR3 bases are TGCGCCAGCAGCTCCCTCGGAGGGAGCTATGGCTACACCTTC. Protein: CASSSLGGSYGYTF.

This clone was seen only a few times. This chain uses TRBV5-1 with TRBJ1-1, with D unresolved. V was shortened by 4 bases and J by 5 bases, with 12 bases between the two germline ends. The CDR3 runs to 13 residues. From germline, CDR1 is SGHRS and CDR2 YFSETQ. CDR3 bases: TGCGCCAGCAGCGAGGGCGGCAGGACTGAAGCTTTCTTT. This codes for CASSEGGRTEAFF.

The chain has TRBV27 and TRBJ1-3, with unresolved D. V lost 5 bases to trimming and J lost 0 bases, with 8 bases between them. The CDR3 runs 14 residues. Germline V gene data show CDR1 as MNHEY and CDR2 as SMNVEV (reference sequence). CDR3 nucleotide sequence: TGTGCCAGCAGTCAACAAAGCTCTGGAAACACCATATATTTT. It specifies CASSQQSSGNTIYF.

J is TRBJ1-5 and V is TRBV23-1, with D unresolved. TRBV23-1 is filed as an ORF, its function uncertain. There are 15 residues in the CDR3. The V and J ends lost 8 bases and 1 base respectively, with 15 bases between them. CDR3 in amino acids: CASPTPQRSNQPQHF. For the CDR3, the DNA is TGCGCCAGCCCGACTCCCCAGCGGAGCAATCAGCCCCAGCATTTT.

V and J are TRBV5-1 and TRBJ2-5, with a tentative D call TRBD2 (6 bases). The V end lost 4 bases, the J end lost 5 bases, and 12 bases lay between the germline ends. The CDR3 has 13 amino acids. Germline V lookup: CDR1 SGHRS, CDR2 YFSETQ. CDR3 coding DNA: TGCGCCAGCAGCCCTACTGGGGGGGAGACCCAGTACTTC. Encoded protein: CASSPTGGETQYF.

V and J are TRBV6-5 and TRBJ2-2, with D possibly TRBD1 on 5 matching bases. Germline lookup yields CDR1 MNHEY and CDR2 SVGAGI. The CDR3 is 15 residues long. Trimming took 6 bases from V and 3 from J, leaving 14 bases between them. The CDR3 bases are TGTGCCAGCAGCCCCCCGACAGACTACACCGGGGAGCTGTTTTTT. This encodes CASSPPTDYTGELFF.

The CDR3 DNA sequence: TGTGCCAGCAGCTTAGAGGTAGGAGCGGGAGGGCCCTACGAGCAGTACTTC. It specifies CASSLEVGAGGPYEQYF. J is TRBJ2-7 and V is TRBV7-9; 10 nucleotides line up with TRBD2. J lost 2 bases, V lost 1 base, and 8 bases had no gene match. This CDR3 has 17 residues. Germline assignment: CDR1 SEHNR and CDR2 FQNEAQ (reference sequence).